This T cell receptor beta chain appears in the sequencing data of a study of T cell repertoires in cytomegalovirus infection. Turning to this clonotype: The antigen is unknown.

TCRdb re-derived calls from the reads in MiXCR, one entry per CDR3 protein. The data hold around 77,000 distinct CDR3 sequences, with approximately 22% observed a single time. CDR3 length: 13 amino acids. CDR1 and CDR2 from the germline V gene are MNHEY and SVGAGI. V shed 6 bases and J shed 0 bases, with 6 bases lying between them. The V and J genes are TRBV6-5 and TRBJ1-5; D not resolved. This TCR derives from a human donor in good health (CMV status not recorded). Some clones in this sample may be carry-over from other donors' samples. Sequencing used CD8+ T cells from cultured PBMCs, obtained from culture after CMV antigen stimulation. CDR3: CASRPYSNQPQHF. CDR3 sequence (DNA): TGTGCCAGCAGACCCTATAGCAATCAGCCCCAGCATTTT.